This T cell receptor (beta chain) was profiled in a study of cytomegalovirus exposure and HLA in healthy donors. The PCR contained 60 Vbeta and 13 Jbeta primers. Profiled with immunoSEQ multiplex PCR; TCRdb holds only in-frame clones, not every one. The sample includes 140,000 or so clones, 60% to 80% of them seen just once. Study observations and caveats: Productive status was seen about 87% or about 30% of the time for most TCR beta V segments in an earlier analysis.

This clone was seen once. Antigen unknown. V was pared by 4 bases and J by 5 bases, with 9 bases between. The CDR3 length is 14 residues. Per the germline V gene, CDR1 is SGHAT and CDR2 is FQNNGV. The genes are TRBV11-2 and TRBJ1-6, with a possible D match to TRBD1 (5 bases). The receptor's source is a woman in her twenties or thirties in good health and CMV-seronegative. The sample comprised PBMCs. Written as DNA, the CDR3 is TGTGCCAGCAGCTCCTCAGGGAATAATTCACCCCTCCACTTT. Encoded protein: CASSSSGNNSPLHF.